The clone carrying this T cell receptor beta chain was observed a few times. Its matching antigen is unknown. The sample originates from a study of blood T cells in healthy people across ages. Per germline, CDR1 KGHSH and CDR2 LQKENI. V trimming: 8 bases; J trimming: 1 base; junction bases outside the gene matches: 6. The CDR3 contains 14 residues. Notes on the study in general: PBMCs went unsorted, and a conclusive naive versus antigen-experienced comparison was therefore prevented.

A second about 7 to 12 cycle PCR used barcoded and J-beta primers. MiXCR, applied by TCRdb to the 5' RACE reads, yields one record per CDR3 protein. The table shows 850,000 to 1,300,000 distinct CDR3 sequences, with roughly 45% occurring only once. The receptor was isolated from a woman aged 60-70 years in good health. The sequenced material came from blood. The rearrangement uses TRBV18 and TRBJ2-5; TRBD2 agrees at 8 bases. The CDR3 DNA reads TGTGCCAGCGCATTCCGGGAGGGCCAAGAGACCCAGTACTTC. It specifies CASAFREGQETQYF.